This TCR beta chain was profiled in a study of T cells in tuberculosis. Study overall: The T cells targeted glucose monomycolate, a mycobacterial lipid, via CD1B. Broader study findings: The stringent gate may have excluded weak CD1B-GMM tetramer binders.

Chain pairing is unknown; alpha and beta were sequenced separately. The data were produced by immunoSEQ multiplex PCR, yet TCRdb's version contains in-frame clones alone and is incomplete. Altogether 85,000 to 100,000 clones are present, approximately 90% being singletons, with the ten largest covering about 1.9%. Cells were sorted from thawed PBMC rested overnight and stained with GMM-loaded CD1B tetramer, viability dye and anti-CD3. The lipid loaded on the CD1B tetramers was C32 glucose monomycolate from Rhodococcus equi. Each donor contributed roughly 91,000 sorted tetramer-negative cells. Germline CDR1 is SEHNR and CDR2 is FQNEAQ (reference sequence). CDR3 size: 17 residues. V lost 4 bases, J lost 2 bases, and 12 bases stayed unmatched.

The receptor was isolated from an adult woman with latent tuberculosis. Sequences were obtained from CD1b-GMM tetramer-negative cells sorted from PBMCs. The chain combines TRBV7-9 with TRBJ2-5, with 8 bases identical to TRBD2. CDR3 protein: CASSSLKRGQMQETQYF. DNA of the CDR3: TGTGCCAGCAGCTCTCTAAAGCGGGGGCAGATGCAAGAGACCCAGTACTTC.